This T cell receptor (beta chain) was identified during a study of cytomegalovirus exposure and HLA in healthy donors. Whole-study context: Most genotyped donors, around 78% of about 400, had Caucasian-associated genetic ancestry. General study points: The study recorded 164 TCR beta chains that were cytomegalovirus-associated.

The CDR3 extends over 15 amino acids. Trimming removed 4 bases at V and 2 bases at J, with 15 bases between. CDR1 is SGHKS, CDR2 YYEKEE, per germline (reference sequence). These donors counted as nominally healthy when sampled, but unrecorded immune exposures were likely. About this clone itself: The antigen remains undetermined.

PCR used 60 Vbeta primers and 13 Jbeta primers. Measured with immunoSEQ multiplex PCR; TCRdb has only the in-frame clones, and not every one. The sample has about 160,000 clones, approximately 74% seen once. The origin of this receptor is a woman in her 30s in good health and CMV-seronegative. Sequencing used PBMCs. The chain carries TRBV5-5 and TRBJ1-1; D is possibly TRBD1 (6 bases). The CDR3 nucleotides read TGTGCCAGCAGCCCCCGCCCGGGACAAAACACTGAAGCTTTCTTT. Its protein product is CASSPRPGQNTEAFF. The full variable domain, completed using reference TRBV5-5 and TRBJ1-1, is DAGVTQSPTHLIKTRGQQVTLRCSPISGHKSVSWYQQVLGQGPQFIFQYYEKEERGRGNFPDRFSARQFPNYSSELNVNALLLGDSALYLCASSPRPGQNTEAFFGQGTRLTVV.